This paragraph reports one TCR beta chain. This sample is part of a study of blood T cell repertoires in COVID-19. The wider study: Sites in the United States, Italy and Spain provided acute and convalescent COVID-19 samples. T cells, B-cell-depleted T cells, or PBMCs supplied cDNA or gDNA.

In the original analysis: Amplification of reference gene primers was used by the study to estimate nucleated cell counts. Profiling relied on immunoSEQ multiplex PCR, and the TCRdb table lists in-frame clones only, not all of them. The V and J calls and clone size are taken from that table; D and trimming were inferred from the DNA. The table shows approximately 410,000 clones, with about nine tenths occurring only once. V trimming: 4 bases; J trimming: 1 base; junction bases outside the gene matches: 5. CDR3 size: 14 residues. The germline CDR1 and CDR2 sequences are SQVTM and ANQGSEA. V usage is TRBV29-1 and J usage is TRBJ1-1, with 8 bases identical to TRBD1. The TCR originated in a woman aged 30 to 39 with active or convalescent COVID-19. Material: peripheral blood. The CDR3 sequence: CSVGTGLENTEAFF. The CDR3 nucleotides read TGCAGCGTTGGGACAGGGCTGGAGAACACTGAAGCTTTCTTT.